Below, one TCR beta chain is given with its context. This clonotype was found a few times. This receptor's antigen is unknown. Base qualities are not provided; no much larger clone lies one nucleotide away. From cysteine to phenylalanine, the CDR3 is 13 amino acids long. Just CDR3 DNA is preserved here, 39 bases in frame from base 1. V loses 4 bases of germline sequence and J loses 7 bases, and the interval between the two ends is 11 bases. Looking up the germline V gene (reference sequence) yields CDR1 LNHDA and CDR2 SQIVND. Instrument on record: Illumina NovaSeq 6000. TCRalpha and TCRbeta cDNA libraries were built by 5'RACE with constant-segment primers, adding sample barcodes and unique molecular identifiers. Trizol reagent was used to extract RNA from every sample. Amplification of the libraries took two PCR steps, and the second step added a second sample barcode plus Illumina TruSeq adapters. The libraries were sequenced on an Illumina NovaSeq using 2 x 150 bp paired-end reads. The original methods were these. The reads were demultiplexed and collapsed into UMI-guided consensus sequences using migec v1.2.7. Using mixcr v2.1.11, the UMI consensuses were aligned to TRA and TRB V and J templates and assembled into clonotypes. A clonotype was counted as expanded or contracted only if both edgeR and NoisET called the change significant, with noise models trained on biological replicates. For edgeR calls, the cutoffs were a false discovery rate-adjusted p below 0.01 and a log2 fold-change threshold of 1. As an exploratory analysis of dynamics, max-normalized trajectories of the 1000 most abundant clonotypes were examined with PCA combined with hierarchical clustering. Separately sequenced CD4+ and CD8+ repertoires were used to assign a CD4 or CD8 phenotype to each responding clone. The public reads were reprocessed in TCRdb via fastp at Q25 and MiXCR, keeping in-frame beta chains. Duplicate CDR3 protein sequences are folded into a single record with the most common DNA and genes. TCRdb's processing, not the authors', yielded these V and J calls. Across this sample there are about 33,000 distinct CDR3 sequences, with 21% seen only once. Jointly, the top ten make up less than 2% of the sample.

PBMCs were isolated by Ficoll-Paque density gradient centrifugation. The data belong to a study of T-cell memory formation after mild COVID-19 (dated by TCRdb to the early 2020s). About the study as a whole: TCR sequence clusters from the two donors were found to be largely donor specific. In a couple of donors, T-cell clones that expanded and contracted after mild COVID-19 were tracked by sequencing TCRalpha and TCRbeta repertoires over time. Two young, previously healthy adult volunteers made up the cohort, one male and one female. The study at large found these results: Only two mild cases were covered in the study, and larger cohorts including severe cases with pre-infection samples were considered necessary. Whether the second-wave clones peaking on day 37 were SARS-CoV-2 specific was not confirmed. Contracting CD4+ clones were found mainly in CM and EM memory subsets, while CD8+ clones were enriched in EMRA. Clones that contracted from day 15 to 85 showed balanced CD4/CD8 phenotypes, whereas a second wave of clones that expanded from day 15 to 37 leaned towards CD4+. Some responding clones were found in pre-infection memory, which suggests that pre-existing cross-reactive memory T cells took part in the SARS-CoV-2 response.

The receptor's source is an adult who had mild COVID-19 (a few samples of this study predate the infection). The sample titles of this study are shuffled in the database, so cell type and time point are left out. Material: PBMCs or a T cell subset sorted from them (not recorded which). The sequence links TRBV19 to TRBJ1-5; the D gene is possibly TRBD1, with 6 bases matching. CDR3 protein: CASSRAGEQPQHF. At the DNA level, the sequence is TGTGCCAGTAGTAGGGCAGGGGAACAGCCCCAGCATTTT.